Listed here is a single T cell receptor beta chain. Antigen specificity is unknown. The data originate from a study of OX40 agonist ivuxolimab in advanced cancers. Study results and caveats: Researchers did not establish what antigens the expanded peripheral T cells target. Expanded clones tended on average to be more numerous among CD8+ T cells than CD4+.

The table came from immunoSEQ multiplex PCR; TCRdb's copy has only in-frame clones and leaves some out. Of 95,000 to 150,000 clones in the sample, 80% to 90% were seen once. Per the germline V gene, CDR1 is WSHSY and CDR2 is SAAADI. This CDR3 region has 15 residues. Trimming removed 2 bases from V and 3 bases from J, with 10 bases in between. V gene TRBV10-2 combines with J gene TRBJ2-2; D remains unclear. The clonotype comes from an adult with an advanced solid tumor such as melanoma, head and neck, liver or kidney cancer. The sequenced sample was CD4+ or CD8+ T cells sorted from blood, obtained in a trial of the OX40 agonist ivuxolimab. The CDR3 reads CASSEEDRYTGELFF. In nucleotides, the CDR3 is TGCGCCAGCAGTGAGGAGGACCGTTACACCGGGGAGCTGTTTTTT.